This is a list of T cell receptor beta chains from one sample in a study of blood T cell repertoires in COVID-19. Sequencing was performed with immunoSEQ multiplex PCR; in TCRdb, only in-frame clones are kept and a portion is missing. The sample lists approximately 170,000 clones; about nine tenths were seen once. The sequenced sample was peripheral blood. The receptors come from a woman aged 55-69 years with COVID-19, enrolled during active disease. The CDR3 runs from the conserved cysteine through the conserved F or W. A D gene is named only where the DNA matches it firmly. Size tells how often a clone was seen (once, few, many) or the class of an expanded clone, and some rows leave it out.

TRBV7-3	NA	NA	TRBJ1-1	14	CASSLGQGNTEAFF	TGTGCCAGCAGCCTGGGGCAGGGGAACACTGAAGCTTTCTTT
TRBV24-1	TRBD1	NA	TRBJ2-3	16	CATSANRDRGTDTQYF	TGTGCCACCAGCGCAAACCGGGACAGGGGTACAGATACGCAGTATTTT
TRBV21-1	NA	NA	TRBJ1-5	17	CASSKIRTGTSNQPQHF	TGTGCCAGCAGCAAAATTAGGACCGGGACATCGAATCAGCCCCAGCATTTT
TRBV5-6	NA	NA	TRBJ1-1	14	CASSHTGRGAEAFF	TGTGCCAGCAGCCATACCGGCAGGGGTGCTGAAGCTTTCTTT
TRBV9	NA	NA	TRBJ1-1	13	CASSVATAKEAFF	TGTGCCAGCAGCGTAGCAACAGCTAAAGAAGCTTTCTTT
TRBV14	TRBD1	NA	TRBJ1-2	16	CASSRSQWTGISGYTF	TGTGCCAGCAGCCGTTCCCAATGGACAGGGATTAGCGGCTACACCTTC
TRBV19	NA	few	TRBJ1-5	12	CASRRAEGPQHF	TGTGCCAGTAGAAGGGCGGAGGGGCCCCAGCATTTT
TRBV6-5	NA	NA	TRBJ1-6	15	CASSRPRVSGSPLHF	TGTGCCAGCAGCCGCCCGAGGGTGAGTGGTTCACCCCTCCACTTT
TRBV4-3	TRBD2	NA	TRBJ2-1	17	CASSQDMRGYSYNEQFF	TGCGCCAGCAGCCAAGATATGCGGGGGTACTCCTACAATGAGCAGTTCTTC
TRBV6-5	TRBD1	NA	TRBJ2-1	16	CASSWDRFGSYNEQFF	TGTGCCAGCAGTTGGGACAGATTCGGGTCCTACAATGAGCAGTTCTTC
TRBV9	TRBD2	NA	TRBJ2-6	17	CASSPYPGGTGANVLTF	TGTGCCAGCAGCCCTTACCCGGGGGGTACTGGGGCCAACGTCCTGACTTTC
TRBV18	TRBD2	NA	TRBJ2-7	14	CASSLGTSPHEQYF	TGTGCCAGCTCACTAGGGACTAGCCCCCACGAGCAGTACTTC
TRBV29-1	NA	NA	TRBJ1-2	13	CSVDPDSPYGYTF	TGCAGCGTTGACCCGGACAGCCCCTATGGCTACACCTTC
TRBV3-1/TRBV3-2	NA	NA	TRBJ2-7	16	CASSQNAGHSSGEQYF	TGTGCCAGCAGCCAAAACGCCGGACACAGTTCGGGCGAGCAGTACTTC
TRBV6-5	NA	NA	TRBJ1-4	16	CASSYRSGSTNEKLFF	TGTGCCAGCAGTTACCGCTCAGGGTCAACTAATGAAAAACTGTTTTTT
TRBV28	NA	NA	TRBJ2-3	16	CASSTLVLGGTDTQYF	TGTGCCAGCAGCACCCTGGTCCTCGGAGGCACAGATACGCAGTATTTT
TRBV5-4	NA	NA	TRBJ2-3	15	CASSLPRRAPDTQYF	TGTGCCAGCAGCTTGCCCAGGAGGGCCCCAGATACGCAGTATTTT
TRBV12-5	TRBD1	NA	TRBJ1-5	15	CASGPGQGRNQPQHF	TGTGCTAGTGGTCCGGGACAGGGACGCAATCAGCCCCAGCATTTT
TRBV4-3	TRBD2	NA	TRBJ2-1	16	CASSRGLAGSPNEQFF	TGCGCCAGCAGCCGTGGACTAGCGGGCTCTCCCAATGAGCAGTTCTTC
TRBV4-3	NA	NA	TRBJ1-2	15	CASSPNAGFDYGYTF	TGCGCCAGCAGCCCTAATGCAGGCTTTGACTATGGCTACACCTTC